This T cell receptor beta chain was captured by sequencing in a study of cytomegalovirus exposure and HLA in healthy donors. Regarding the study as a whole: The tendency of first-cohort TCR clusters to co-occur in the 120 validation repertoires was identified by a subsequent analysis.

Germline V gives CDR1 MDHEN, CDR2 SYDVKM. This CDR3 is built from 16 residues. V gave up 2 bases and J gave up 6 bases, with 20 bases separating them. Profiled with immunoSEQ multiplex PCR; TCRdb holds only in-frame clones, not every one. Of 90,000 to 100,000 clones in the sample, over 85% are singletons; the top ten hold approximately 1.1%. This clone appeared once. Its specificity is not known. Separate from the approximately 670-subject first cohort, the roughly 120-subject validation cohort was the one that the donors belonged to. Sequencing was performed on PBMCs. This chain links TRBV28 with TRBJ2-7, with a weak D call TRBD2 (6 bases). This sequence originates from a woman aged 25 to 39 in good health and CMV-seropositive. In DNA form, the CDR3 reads TGTGCCAGCAGTTTAGATCGCGGGAACTCGCTCGGCGAGCAGTACTTC. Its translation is CASSLDRGNSLGEQYF.